The 2 T cell receptor beta chains below come from one sample, sequenced in a study of cytomegalovirus exposure and HLA in healthy donors (dated by TCRdb to 2016 to 2017). Library preparation employed the immunoSEQ multiplex PCR assay. The multiplex PCR relied on a mix of 60 forward primers for TCR Vbeta segments and 13 reverse primers for TCR Jbeta segments. TCRdb obtained this table from immuneACCESS and retained in-frame rearrangements with V and J assigned. These tables miss some clones; where compared with another copy, unresolved V genes account for less than half of the shortfall, and the remainder is unexplained. The sample's records list roughly 120,000 clones. The ten largest account for roughly 1% of the sample. The sample taken for sequencing was PBMCs. These receptors came from a man in his late teens or twenties in good health and CMV-seronegative.

V is TRBV25-1 and J is TRBJ1-2; TRBD1 is a possible D gene (6 bases). The CDR3 has 14 amino acids. Germline V gene data show CDR1 as MGHDK and CDR2 as SYGVNS. V was clipped by 6 bases and J by 8 bases, with 19 bases between them. This CDR3 reads CASSTQGPGRGYTF. Here the CDR3 DNA reads TGTGCCAGCAGCACACAGGGCCCCGGACGGGGCTACACCTTC.

The CDR3 loop reads CASSFSGGISNEQFF. The DNA for the CDR3 is TGTGCCAGCAGCTTTAGCGGGGGGATCTCAAATGAGCAGTTCTTC. The chain has TRBV7-9 and TRBJ2-1; 10 bases map to TRBD2. Germline V CDR1 and CDR2: SEHNR, FQNEAQ (reference sequence). CDR3 length: 15 amino acids. V lost 3 bases and J lost 7; bases outside the gene matches: 6.